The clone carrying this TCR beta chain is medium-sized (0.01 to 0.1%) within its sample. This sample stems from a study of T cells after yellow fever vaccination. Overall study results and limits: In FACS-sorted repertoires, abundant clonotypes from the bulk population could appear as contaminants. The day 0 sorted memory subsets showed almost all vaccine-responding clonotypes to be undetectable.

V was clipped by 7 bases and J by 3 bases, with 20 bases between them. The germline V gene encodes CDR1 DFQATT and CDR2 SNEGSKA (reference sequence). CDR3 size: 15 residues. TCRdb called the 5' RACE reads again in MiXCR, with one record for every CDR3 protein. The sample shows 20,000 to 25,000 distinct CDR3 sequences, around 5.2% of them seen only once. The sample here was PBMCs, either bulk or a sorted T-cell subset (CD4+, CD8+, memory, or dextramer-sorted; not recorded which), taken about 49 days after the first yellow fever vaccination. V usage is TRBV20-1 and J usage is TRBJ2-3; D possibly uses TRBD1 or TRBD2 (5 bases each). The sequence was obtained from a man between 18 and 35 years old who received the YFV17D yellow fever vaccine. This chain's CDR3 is CSVRPGTSSTDTQYF. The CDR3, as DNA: TGCAGTGTTCGACCCGGGACCTCGAGTACAGATACGCAGTATTTT.